The 4 T cell receptor beta chains below come from one sample, sequenced in a study of blood T cells in healthy people across ages (dated by TCRdb to about 2015). The method was 5' RACE. The listed sequencing device is Illumina HiSeq 2500. A second PCR of about 6 to 11 cycles was run with a J-beta primer mix and a sample-barcoded 5' primer. The raw public reads went through TCRdb reprocessing: fastp at Q25, MiXCR clone calling, in-frame beta chains kept. Each entry merges the rows of one CDR3 protein and shows their most common DNA and genes. This sample is represented by 800,000 to 950,000 distinct CDR3 sequences; roughly 52% of them were singletons. The ten largest clones take up 10% to 15% of the sample. The source material was blood. The receptors originated from a man aged 25-45 years in good health.

This clonotype was recorded a few times. The chain links TRBV7-9 to TRBJ1-2; 9 bases line up with TRBD1. The CDR3 has 15 amino acids. J gave up 6 bases and V 4 bases, and 9 bases lay outside the gene matches. Germline lookup yields CDR1 SEHNR and CDR2 FQNEAQ (reference sequence). The chain's CDR3 is CASSSRDRVFDGYTF. The CDR3 DNA is TGTGCCAGCAGCTCCCGGGACAGGGTATTTGATGGCTACACCTTC. The entire variable domain, with the rest obtained from reference TRBV7-9 and TRBJ1-2, is as follows: DTGVSQNPRHKITKRGQNVTFRCDPISEHNRLYWYRQTLGQGPEFLTYFQNEAQLEKSRLLSDRFSAERPKGSFSTLEIQRTEQGDSAMYLCASSSRDRVFDGYTFGSGTRLTVV.

For this clonotype: Its ends do not fully match the called genes, so a read error is possible. V usage is TRBV28 and J usage is TRBJ2-7; TRBD2 matches at 7 bases. Looked up from germline, CDR1 is MDHEN and CDR2 is SYDVKM. The CDR3 loop spans 16 amino acids. The DNA of the CDR3 is TGTGCCAGCAGTTTGTTGTCTAGCGGAAGCTCCTACGAGCGGTACTTC. Its translation: CASSLLSSGSSYERYF.

Here the CDR3 reads CSAAAGTSNEQFF. The CDR3, as DNA: TGCAGTGCTGCGGCGGGGACCAGCAATGAGCAGTTCTTC. This chain connects TRBV20-1 to TRBJ2-1; D might be TRBD2 (6 bases). Germline CDR1 is DFQATT and CDR2 is SNEGSKA (reference sequence). This CDR3 comprises 13 residues. The ends were cut back, 5 bases at V and 6 bases at J, with 14 bases in the middle.

The V gene is TRBV5-1, the J gene TRBJ2-3; 8 bases fit TRBD2. Germline V gene sequence: CDR1 SGHRS, CDR2 YFSETQ. The CDR3 consists of 15 residues. After removal of 5 bases from V and 2 bases from J, the junction contained 7 bases not matched to a gene. Here the CDR3 DNA reads TGCGCCAGCAGTTCTACTAGCGGTCACACAGATACGCAGTATTTT. Its translation is CASSSTSGHTDTQYF. Based on the CDR3 plus reference TRBV5-1 and TRBJ2-3, the full variable domain is KAGVTQTPRYLIKTRGQQVTLSCSPISGHRSVSWYQQTPGQGLQFLFEYFSETQRNKGNFPGRFSGRQFSNSRSEMNVSTLELGDSALYLCASSSTSGHTDTQYFGPGTRLTVL.